This passage covers 32 T cell receptor beta chains from one sample sequenced in a study of blood T cell repertoires in COVID-19. TCRdb's table, derived via immunoSEQ multiplex PCR, lists solely in-frame clones and lacks some. This sample has 200,000 to 300,000 clones; approximately 86% occur once, and the top ten carry about 5.2%. The sequenced sample was peripheral blood. Receptors originate from a woman aged 55-70 years with COVID-19, enrolled during active disease.

This clone was recorded only once. V usage is TRBV7-8 and J usage is TRBJ2-7; 14 bases are shared with TRBD2. The CDR3 sequence is 18 residues long. Germline V CDR1 and CDR2: SGHVS, FQNEAQ. V trimming: 5 bases; J trimming: 0 bases; junction bases outside the gene matches: 9. The CDR3: CASSPGLAGVAPSYEQYF. CDR3 coding DNA: TGTGCCAGCAGCCCGGGACTAGCGGGAGTAGCCCCCTCCTACGAGCAGTACTTC. Full variable domain (rest looked up from reference TRBV7-8 and TRBJ2-7): GAGVSQSPRYKVAKRGQDVALRCDPISGHVSLFWYQQALGQGPEFLTYFQNEAQLDKSGLPSDRFFAERPEGSVSTLKIQRTQQEDSAVYLCASSPGLAGVAPSYEQYFGPGTRLTVT.

This clone was recorded a few times. The gene calls are TRBV29-1 and TRBJ1-1; TRBD1 aligns across 10 bases. The V and J ends lost 7 bases and 6 bases, in that order; junction bases with no gene match: 11. Germline values: CDR1 SQVTM, CDR2 ANQGSEA. The CDR3 sequence is 14 residues long. CDR3 in DNA: TGCAGCGCGACAGGGGGCCTCGAACCACCTGAAGCTTTCTTT. It codes for CSATGGLEPPEAFF.

The genes are TRBV4-2 and TRBJ1-1, with 9 positions matching TRBD1. CDR1 LGHNA and CDR2 YNFKEQ come from the germline V gene. The CDR3 runs to 14 residues. Germline trimming cut 5 bases from V and 6 bases from J; bases unmatched to any gene: 7. Written as DNA, the CDR3 is TGTGCCAGCAGCTCCGGGACAGGGTACCCTGAAGCTTTCTTT. It translates to CASSSGTGYPEAFF.

The CDR3 DNA reads as TGCGCCAGCAGTGACACAGGGGGCACTGAAGCTTTCTTT. It codes for CASSDTGGTEAFF. The rearrangement links TRBV5-1 to TRBJ1-1; 8 nucleotides agree with TRBD1. Trimming at V came to 5 bases and at J to 4 bases, leaving 4 bases not matched to a gene. Germline CDR1 reads SGHRS; CDR2 reads YFSETQ. The CDR3 runs 13 residues.

This clone occurred a few times. This chain connects TRBV14 to TRBJ2-1; tentatively, D is TRBD2 (6 bases). Trimming took 4 bases from V and 5 from J, leaving 9 bases between them. Germline-derived CDR1 and CDR2 are SGHDN and FVKESK. The CDR3 sequence is 13 residues long. The DNA of the CDR3 is TGTGCCAGCAGCCCCGGGAGTCACAATGAGCAGTTCTTC. Translated: CASSPGSHNEQFF.

This chain uses TRBV15 with TRBJ2-2; the D is unclear. Germline CDR1 is LNHNV and CDR2 is YYDKDF (reference sequence). V gave up 0 bases and J gave up 5 bases, with 7 bases separating them. There are 14 residues in the CDR3. Written as DNA, the CDR3 is TGTGCCACCAGCAGAGAGTTTACAACCGGGGAGCTGTTTTTT. Translating gives CATSREFTTGELFF.

V is TRBV12-3 or TRBV12-4 and J is TRBJ1-4, with a weak D call TRBD1 (5 bases). The CDR3 is 13 residues long. Trimming pared 5 bases from V and 14 bases from J, leaving 18 bases between. The CDR3 here is CASSPTVPGGLFF. CDR3 in DNA: TGTGCCAGCAGTCCGACGGTCCCGGGGGGGCTGTTTTTT.

CDR3 bases: TGTGCCAGCAGCTCCCCGACTGTAACGGCACCCGGGGAGCTGTTTTTT. Translating gives CASSSPTVTAPGELFF. The chain has TRBV11-3 and TRBJ2-2; D unclear. Trimming removed 4 bases at V and 6 bases at J, with 18 bases between. The CDR3 is 16 amino acids. Germline V gene sequence: CDR1 SGHNT, CDR2 YENEEA.

The chain is built from TRBV19 and TRBJ1-1, with TRBD1 as a possible D gene (5 bases). V gave up 6 bases and J gave up 1 base, with 15 bases separating them. The germline gives CDR1 LNHDA, CDR2 SQIVND (reference sequence). The length of the CDR3 is 15 residues. CDR3 amino acids: CASSPMGQANTEAFF. The CDR3 DNA reads TGTGCCAGTAGCCCAATGGGGCAAGCGAACACTGAAGCTTTCTTT.

As DNA, the CDR3 is TGTGCCAGCAGTGACGGACTAGCGGCCACAGATACGCAGTATTTT. Amino acid sequence: CASSDGLAATDTQYF. The genes are TRBV6-4 and TRBJ2-3; 10 bases match TRBD2. Trimming at V came to 2 bases and at J to 2 bases, leaving 1 base not matched to a gene. This CDR3 has 15 amino acids. Per germline, CDR1 MRHNA and CDR2 SNTAGT.

The CDR3, as DNA: TGTGCCAGCGGTGGGCGGTGGGGCGTCGGGGAGCTGTTTTTT. Protein sequence: CASGGRWGVGELFF. The chain combines TRBV10-3 with TRBJ2-2; D is perhaps TRBD1 (5 bases). CDR3 length: 14 amino acids. Germline values: CDR1 ENHRY, CDR2 SYGVKD. Trimming stripped 10 bases from V and 7 bases from J, with 19 bases between.

This chain connects TRBV20-1 to TRBJ2-3; D ambiguous. Germline assignment: CDR1 DFQATT and CDR2 SNEGSKA (reference sequence). The V end was cut by 3 bases, the J end by 9 bases, with 10 bases between. The CDR3 contains 11 residues. The CDR3 loop is CSARRPGTQYF. The CDR3 region has the DNA TGCAGTGCTAGGAGGCCCGGGACGCAGTATTTT.

The chain carries TRBV24-1 and TRBJ2-3, with D perhaps TRBD1 (6 bases). From germline, CDR1 is KGHDR and CDR2 SFDVKD. The CDR3 runs 16 residues. V was trimmed by 4 bases and J by 2 bases, leaving 15 bases between them. This CDR3 is CATSDQRTVDTDTQYF. As DNA, the CDR3 is TGTGCCACCAGTGACCAAAGGACAGTCGACACAGATACGCAGTATTTT.

V is TRBV28 and J is TRBJ2-4; 12 bases line up with TRBD2. The germline gives CDR1 MDHEN, CDR2 SYDVKM. This CDR3 spans 16 amino acids. The J segment lost 3 bases and the V segment lost 3 bases, leaving 3 bases of the junction unmatched. This chain's CDR3 is CASSFLLAGGKNIQYF. CDR3 nucleotide sequence: TGTGCCAGCAGTTTCCTACTAGCGGGAGGCAAAAACATTCAGTACTTC.

This rearrangement joins TRBV19 to TRBJ1-4, with D perhaps TRBD1 (5 bases). CDR1 LNHDA and CDR2 SQIVND come from the germline V gene (reference sequence). The ends were cut back, 8 bases at V and 2 bases at J, with 12 bases in the middle. This CDR3 comprises 14 residues. CDR3 protein: CASGPWGTNEKLFF. The CDR3 bases are TGTGCCAGTGGCCCCTGGGGCACTAATGAAAAACTGTTTTTT.

V is TRBV7-8 and J is TRBJ2-5; D is possibly TRBD2 (6 bases). CDR1 and CDR2 (germline): SGHVS, FQNEAQ. Trimming left V 4 bases short and J 5 bases short, with 14 bases between. The CDR3 has 14 residues. The CDR3 region has the DNA TGTGCCAGCAGCTACGGGAGCCTCGGGGAGACCCAGTACTTC. Amino acids: CASSYGSLGETQYF.

This chain uses TRBV7-3 with TRBJ1-5; D not certain. V lost 5 bases, J lost 4 bases, and 6 bases lay in between. Germline CDR1 SGHTA, CDR2 FQGTGA. The CDR3 length is 12 residues. For the CDR3, the DNA is TGTGCCAGCAGCGACGGGAATCAGCCCCAGCATTTT. It yields the protein CASSDGNQPQHF.

The gene calls are TRBV5-5 and TRBJ1-2, with D perhaps matching TRBD1 (5 bases). This CDR3 region has 15 residues. The germline V and J ends were trimmed by 0 bases and 2 bases, with 11 bases remaining between them. Germline V gives CDR1 SGHKS, CDR2 YYEKEE (reference sequence). CDR3 sequence: CASSLEWGRNYGYTF. In DNA, the CDR3 is TGTGCCAGCAGCTTGGAATGGGGCAGGAACTATGGCTACACCTTC. Full variable domain (remainder filled in from reference TRBV5-5 and TRBJ1-2): DAGVTQSPTHLIKTRGQQVTLRCSPISGHKSVSWYQQVLGQGPQFIFQYYEKEERGRGNFPDRFSARQFPNYSSELNVNALLLGDSALYLCASSLEWGRNYGYTFGSGTRLTVV.

The rearrangement joins TRBV6-5 to TRBJ1-2, with no clear D. CDR1 is MNHEY and CDR2 is SVGAGI in the germline V gene. Trimming took 6 bases from V and 4 from J, leaving 15 bases between them. CDR3 size: 14 residues. The DNA for the CDR3 is TGTGCCAGCAGGCGGGCGGAGAGCATCTATGGCTACACCTTC. This encodes CASRRAESIYGYTF.

CDR3 sequence reads: CASSLMALAGRGEQFF. The CDR3 nucleotides read TGTGCCAGCAGTTTAATGGCCCTAGCGGGGAGGGGTGAGCAGTTCTTC. The chain links TRBV28 to TRBJ2-1; 9 bases align to TRBD2. There are 16 residues in the CDR3. Trimming took 2 bases from V and 9 from J; bases not matched to a gene: 11. The germline V gene has CDR1 MDHEN and CDR2 SYDVKM.

V and J are TRBV28 and TRBJ2-7; 7 nucleotides match TRBD1. With V trimmed by 5 bases and J by 7 bases, 5 bases remained unmatched. The germline V gene encodes CDR1 MDHEN and CDR2 SYDVKM. This CDR3 has 12 residues. The CDR3 region is CASSVGGWEQYF. As DNA, the CDR3 is TGTGCCAGCAGTGTAGGGGGCTGGGAGCAGTACTTC.

This clone was counted between two and nine times. CDR3 sequence: CASSLQDGTSGTRNPYEQYF. The CDR3 nucleotides are TGCGCCAGCAGCTTGCAAGACGGGACTAGCGGGACGAGGAATCCCTACGAGCAGTACTTC. This chain connects TRBV5-1 to TRBJ2-7, with TRBD2 matching 13 bases. V lost 1 base and J lost 2; bases outside the gene matches: 15. Germline lookup yields CDR1 SGHRS and CDR2 YFSETQ. This CDR3 contains 20 residues.

The V and J genes are TRBV6-5 and TRBJ2-1, with D tentatively TRBD2 (5 bases). Germline values: CDR1 MNHEY, CDR2 SVGAGI. V lost 6 bases to trimming and J lost 1 base, with 13 bases between them. The CDR3 spans 15 residues. CDR3 amino acids: CASRKDYGSYNEQFF. Written as DNA, the CDR3 is TGTGCCAGCAGAAAAGACTACGGGTCCTACAATGAGCAGTTCTTC.

DNA of the CDR3: TGTGCCAGCGAGACCGGGACTAGCGGGAGCAATGAGCAGTTCTTC. This codes for CASETGTSGSNEQFF. This chain connects TRBV18 to TRBJ2-1; TRBD2 agrees at 14 bases. The CDR3 sequence is 15 residues long. Germline V lookup: CDR1 KGHSH, CDR2 LQKENI. V gave up 8 bases and J gave up 6 bases; unmatched junction bases: 6.

The chain combines TRBV5-8 with TRBJ1-5; D perhaps matches TRBD1 (5 bases). Germline loops: CDR1 SGHTS, CDR2 YDEGEE. There are 17 residues in the CDR3. Trimming cost V 0 bases and J 0 bases, with 13 bases left between them. The CDR3 here is CASSLGSLGGSNQPQHF. CDR3 nucleotides: TGTGCCAGCAGCTTGGGCAGCCTGGGGGGTAGCAATCAGCCCCAGCATTTT.

The chain links TRBV6-2 or TRBV6-3 to TRBJ2-1, with D unclear. From germline, CDR1 is MNHEY and CDR2 SVGEGT. V lost 6 bases, J lost 6 bases, and 15 bases lay in between. This CDR3 has 14 residues. CDR3 in amino acids: CASSPVALGNEQFF. For the CDR3, the DNA is TGTGCCAGCAGCCCCGTCGCTCTCGGCAATGAGCAGTTCTTC.

The chain uses TRBV6-1 and TRBJ1-1; D not resolved. From germline, CDR1 is MNHNS and CDR2 SASEGT. V lost 2 bases to trimming and J lost 13 bases, with 8 bases between them. The CDR3 has 10 residues. The CDR3 region is CASSERRVFF. CDR3 bases: TGTGCCAGCAGTGAACGACGGGTTTTCTTT.

V and J are TRBV7-8 and TRBJ2-7; 7 bases are shared with TRBD2. This CDR3 contains 13 residues. Germline trimming cut 1 base from V and 7 bases from J; bases unmatched to any gene: 4. CDR1 is SGHVS and CDR2 is FQNEAQ in the germline V gene. The CDR3 loop reads CASSLVRGWEQYF. The DNA of the CDR3 is TGTGCCAGCAGCTTAGTGCGGGGGTGGGAGCAGTACTTC.

In the case of this clone: Other DNA variants within this sample encode the same CDR3. The chain is built from TRBV3-1 (or the pseudogene TRBV3-2) and TRBJ1-1, with D hard to call. CDR1 is LGHDT and CDR2 is YNNKEL in the germline V gene (reference sequence). The CDR3 spans 13 residues. The ends were cut back, 8 bases at V and 8 bases at J, with 18 bases in the middle. The CDR3 loop is CASSSKAVTEAFF. CDR3 bases: TGTGCCAGCTCCTCAAAGGCGGTGACCGAAGCTTTCTTT.

The chain combines TRBV12-3 or TRBV12-4 with TRBJ2-7, with D perhaps TRBD1 (5 bases). Trimming cost V 3 bases and J 2 bases, with 8 bases left between them. CDR3 length equals 13 residues. CDR3 bases: TGTGCCAGCAGTTTTGGACACCCCTACGAGCAGTACTTC. Translation: CASSFGHPYEQYF.

The V gene is TRBV10-2, the J gene TRBJ2-3; D not certain. This CDR3 is built from 16 residues. Trimming removed 2 bases at V and 6 bases at J, with 18 bases between. Germline V gene data show CDR1 as WSHSY and CDR2 as SAAADI. The chain's CDR3 is CASSEADTHLGDTQYF. The CDR3 region has the DNA TGCGCCAGCAGTGAGGCCGACACGCACTTAGGTGATACGCAGTATTTT.

The chain couples TRBV11-2 to TRBJ2-4; TRBD2 matches at 9 bases. Germline V CDR1 and CDR2: SGHAT, FQNNGV. The CDR3 contains 13 residues. Losses at the gene ends were 7 bases for V and 7 bases for J; bases not matched to a gene: 5. CDR3 region: CASTLAGLNIQYF. The DNA for the CDR3 is TGTGCCAGCACCCTAGCGGGGCTTAACATTCAGTACTTC. Using reference TRBV11-2 and TRBJ2-4 for the parts outside the CDR3, the full variable domain is EAGVAQSPRYKIIEKRQSVAFWCNPISGHATLYWYQQILGQGPKLLIQFQNNGVVDDSQLPKDRFSAERLKGVDSTLKIQPAKLEDSAVYLCASTLAGLNIQYFGAGTRLSVL.